The next 8 T cell receptor beta chains were all read from a single sample in a study of cytomegalovirus exposure and HLA in healthy donors. The PCR made use of 60 Vbeta and 13 Jbeta primers. Some clones are missing from TCRdb's copy, which holds only in-frame ones; the method was immunoSEQ multiplex PCR. The data include some 72,000 clones; the top ten clones carry about 4.6%. The source material was PBMCs. The receptors here all came from a man aged 30 to 45 in good health and CMV-seronegative.

The V gene is TRBV5-4, the J gene TRBJ1-2; 8 nucleotides align to TRBD1. Trimming cost V 3 bases and J 6 bases; bases outside gene matches: 10. Per the germline V gene, CDR1 is SGHNT and CDR2 is YYREEE (reference sequence). The CDR3 loop spans 15 amino acids. CDR3 bases: TGTGCCAGCAGCTCTAACTTCAGGGGGCAGGATGGCTACACCTTC. Protein: CASSSNFRGQDGYTF. Full variable domain (outside the CDR3, taken from reference TRBV5-4 and TRBJ1-2): ETGVTQSPTHLIKTRGQQVTLRCSSQSGHNTVSWYQQALGQGPQFIFQYYREEENGRGNFPPRFSGLQFPNYSSELNVNALELDDSALYLCASSSNFRGQDGYTFGSGTRLTVV.

The chain is built from TRBV5-1 and TRBJ1-2, with a possible D match to TRBD1 (5 bases). The germline CDR1 and CDR2 sequences are SGHRS and YFSETQ. V dropped 0 bases and J dropped 0 bases, with 9 bases sitting between them. This CDR3 spans 15 amino acids. The CDR3 DNA reads TGCGCCAGCAGCTTGGACTGGGGGGCTAACTATGGCTACACCTTC. Translation gives CASSLDWGANYGYTF.

The CDR3 DNA is TGTGCCAGCACAGGGCCCCTGGGCGAGCAGTACTTC. Protein product: CASTGPLGEQYF. This chain links TRBV27 with TRBJ2-7; D may be TRBD1 (5 bases). The CDR3 consists of 12 residues. V lost 7 bases to trimming and J lost 6 bases, with 13 bases between them. Germline CDR1 MNHEY, CDR2 SMNVEV (reference sequence).

The rearrangement joins TRBV7-9 to TRBJ1-4; 7 bases are a match to TRBD1. The CDR3 loop spans 15 amino acids. V shed 10 bases and J 6 bases; nucleotides not matched to a gene: 14. CDR1 is SEHNR, CDR2 FQNEAQ, per germline (reference sequence). The CDR3 DNA sequence: TGTGCCACCGGCCCCTCGACAGGGAGATATGAAAAACTGTTTTTT. This encodes CATGPSTGRYEKLFF.

This chain connects TRBV6-5 to TRBJ1-1, with D perhaps TRBD1 (6 bases). CDR1 is MNHEY and CDR2 is SVGAGI in the germline V gene. The CDR3 totals 15 residues. The V gene lost 6 bases and the J gene lost 0 bases, with 14 bases spanning the gap. The DNA for the CDR3 is TGTGCCAGCAGGACGGGGGGCTACATGAACACTGAAGCTTTCTTT. It encodes CASRTGGYMNTEAFF.

This rearrangement joins TRBV28 to TRBJ1-1; tentative D call: TRBD1 (6 bases). The CDR3 totals 17 residues. The V gene lost 4 bases and the J gene lost 1 base, with 19 bases spanning the gap. Per the germline V gene, CDR1 is MDHEN and CDR2 is SYDVKM. Written as DNA, the CDR3 is TGTGCCAGCAGTTATAGCACCCAGGGGTTCCGGAACACTGAAGCTTTCTTT. Its protein product is CASSYSTQGFRNTEAFF.

The gene calls are TRBV27 and TRBJ2-7; tentative D call: TRBD2 (5 bases). CDR3 length: 13 residues. Trimming stripped 6 bases from V and 7 bases from J, with 16 bases between. Germline loops: CDR1 MNHEY, CDR2 SMNVEV (reference sequence). CDR3: CASSLSTRGEQYF. The CDR3 DNA follows: TGTGCCAGCAGCCTCTCGACACGAGGGGAGCAGTACTTC.

The genes are TRBV5-1 and TRBJ2-7; a possible D gene is TRBD1 (5 bases). The V end was cut by 8 bases, the J end by 1 base, with 13 bases between. Germline V gene data show CDR1 as SGHRS and CDR2 as YFSETQ. The length of the CDR3 is 13 residues. The CDR3 DNA reads as TGCGCCAGTCGAATTCAGGGTTCCTACGAGCAGTACTTC. This gives the protein CASRIQGSYEQYF.